These 5 T cell receptor beta chains were all obtained from the same sample, sequenced in a study of cytomegalovirus exposure and HLA in healthy donors. With 60 Vbeta and 13 Jbeta primers, the PCR was carried out. Some clones are missing from TCRdb's copy, which holds only in-frame ones; the method was immunoSEQ multiplex PCR. The sample holds 100,000 to 150,000 clones, roughly 76% seen once. Sequenced material: PBMCs. The receptors derive from a woman aged 45-65 years in good health and CMV-seronegative.

The chain recombines TRBV7-2 with TRBJ2-5, with 8 nucleotides matching TRBD1. The end of the DNA fits TRBJ2-7 better, so the J call may be wrong. In germline, CDR1 is SGHTA, CDR2 FQGNSA. The CDR3 consists of 15 residues. The DNA for the CDR3 is TGTGCCAGCAGCTTTGTTGTCAGGGGGCCCTACGAGCAGTACTTC. This translates into CASSFVVRGPYEQYF.

CDR3 sequence reads: CASSTTAVSGNTIYF. The DNA of the CDR3 is TGTGCCAGCAGTACGACAGCTGTCTCTGGAAACACCATATATTTT. This chain uses TRBV6-5 with TRBJ1-3; tentative D call: TRBD1 (5 bases). Trimming removed 5 bases at V and 0 bases at J, with 11 bases between. CDR3 size: 15 residues. The germline V gene has CDR1 MNHEY and CDR2 SVGAGI.

This chain joins TRBV5-4 and TRBJ2-5, with 15 bases identical to TRBD2. The CDR3 length is 16 residues. Germline assignment: CDR1 SGHNT and CDR2 YYREEE (reference sequence). The ends lost 4 bases at V and 5 bases at J; junction bases unmatched: 6. The CDR3 nucleotides read TGTGCCAGCAGCCCGGGGACTAGCGGGGGGATGGAGACCCAGTACTTC. It translates to CASSPGTSGGMETQYF. The complete variable domain, with remaining parts taken from reference TRBV5-4 and TRBJ2-5, reads ETGVTQSPTHLIKTRGQQVTLRCSSQSGHNTVSWYQQALGQGPQFIFQYYREEENGRGNFPPRFSGLQFPNYSSELNVNALELDDSALYLCASSPGTSGGMETQYFGPGTRLLVL.

The gene calls are TRBV5-1 and TRBJ2-1, with a possible D match to TRBD1 (8 bases). Germline CDR1 SGHRS, CDR2 YFSETQ. CDR3 size: 16 residues. V was cut by 4 bases and J by 3 bases, with 17 bases left in between. CDR3 loop: CASSPLQGGFYNEQFF. Written as DNA, the CDR3 is TGCGCCAGCAGCCCTTTACAGGGGGGGTTCTACAATGAGCAGTTCTTC.

This clone was detected only a few times. Other DNA sequences in this sample translate to the same CDR3. V usage is TRBV9 and J usage is TRBJ1-4; D perhaps matches TRBD1 (6 bases). This CDR3 region has 13 residues. Germline V gene sequence: CDR1 SGDLS, CDR2 YYNGEE. V was cut by 2 bases and J by 7 bases, with 9 bases left in between. The CDR3 loop is CASSVRGGEKLFF. Written as DNA, the CDR3 is TGTGCCAGCAGCGTCAGGGGTGGTGAAAAACTGTTTTTT.